The subject of this entry is one T cell receptor (beta chain). The junction differs from germline at one of its ends, possibly a read error. The sample comes from a study of cytomegalovirus exposure and HLA in healthy donors. The primer mix had 60 Vbeta and 13 Jbeta primers. Here immunoSEQ multiplex PCR was the method, and the copy in TCRdb shows in-frame clones only, minus some. Of approximately 150,000 clones in the sample, about four fifths were seen once. Although they were nominally healthy when sampled, donors likely had unrecorded immune exposures. The V gene's germline CDR1 is SEHNR and CDR2 FQNEAQ (reference sequence). The CDR3 has 11 amino acids.

Material: PBMCs. The sequence was obtained from a woman aged 45-60 years in good health and CMV-seronegative. The gene calls are TRBV7-9 and TRBJ1-2, with 7 positions matching TRBD1. As DNA, the CDR3 is TGTGCCAGCAGCAGACAGGGCCCTAATGTCTTC. It is translated as CASSRQGPNVF. Full variable domain (missing parts from reference TRBV7-9 and TRBJ1-2): DTGVSQNPRHKITKRGQNVTFRCDPISEHNRLYWYRQTLGQGPEFLTYFQNEAQLEKSRLLSDRFSAERPKGSFSTLEIQRTEQGDSAMYLCASSRQGPNVFGSGTRLTVV.